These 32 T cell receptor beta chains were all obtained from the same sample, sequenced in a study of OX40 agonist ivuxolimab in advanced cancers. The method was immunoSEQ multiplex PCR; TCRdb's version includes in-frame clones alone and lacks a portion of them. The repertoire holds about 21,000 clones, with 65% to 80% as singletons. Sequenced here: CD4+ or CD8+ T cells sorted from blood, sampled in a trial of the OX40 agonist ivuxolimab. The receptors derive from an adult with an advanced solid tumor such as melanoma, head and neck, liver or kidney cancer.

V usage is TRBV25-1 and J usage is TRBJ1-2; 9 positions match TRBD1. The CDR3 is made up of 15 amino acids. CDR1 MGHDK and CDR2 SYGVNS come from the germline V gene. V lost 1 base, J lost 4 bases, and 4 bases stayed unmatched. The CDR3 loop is CASSESGQGPYGYTF. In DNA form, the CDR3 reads TGTGCCAGCAGTGAATCGGGACAGGGCCCCTATGGCTACACCTTC.

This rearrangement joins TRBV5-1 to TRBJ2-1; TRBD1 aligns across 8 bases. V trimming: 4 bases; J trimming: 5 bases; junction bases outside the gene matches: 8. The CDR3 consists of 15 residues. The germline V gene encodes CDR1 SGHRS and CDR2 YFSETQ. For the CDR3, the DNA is TGCGCCAGCAGCCCCCAGGGGGCAGCCCACAATGAGCAGTTCTTC. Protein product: CASSPQGAAHNEQFF.

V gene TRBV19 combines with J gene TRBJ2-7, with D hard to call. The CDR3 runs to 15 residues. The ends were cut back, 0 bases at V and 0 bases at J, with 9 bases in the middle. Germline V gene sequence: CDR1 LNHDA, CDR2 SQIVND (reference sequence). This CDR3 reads CASSIDPANSYEQYF. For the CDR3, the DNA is TGTGCCAGTAGTATAGATCCCGCGAACTCCTACGAGCAGTACTTC.

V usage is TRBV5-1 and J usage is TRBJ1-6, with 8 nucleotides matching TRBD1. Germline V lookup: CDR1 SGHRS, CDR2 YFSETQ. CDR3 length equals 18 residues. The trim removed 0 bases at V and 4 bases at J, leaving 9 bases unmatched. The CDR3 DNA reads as TGCGCCAGCAGCTTGGGGGCGTCCGGGACAGGATATAATTCACCCCTCCACTTT. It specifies CASSLGASGTGYNSPLHF.

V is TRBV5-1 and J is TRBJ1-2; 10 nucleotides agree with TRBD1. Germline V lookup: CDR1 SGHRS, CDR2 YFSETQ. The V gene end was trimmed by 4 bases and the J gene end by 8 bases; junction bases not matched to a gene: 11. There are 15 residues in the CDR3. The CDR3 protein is CASSASGTGAGGYTF. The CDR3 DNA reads TGCGCCAGCAGCGCCTCCGGGACAGGGGCGGGGGGCTACACCTTC.

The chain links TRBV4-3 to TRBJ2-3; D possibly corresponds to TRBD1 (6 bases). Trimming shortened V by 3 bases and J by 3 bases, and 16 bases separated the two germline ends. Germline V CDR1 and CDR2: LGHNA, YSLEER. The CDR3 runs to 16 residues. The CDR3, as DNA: TGCGCCAGCAGCCAGCGGGCCCAGGGGCGAACAGATACGCAGTATTTT. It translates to CASSQRAQGRTDTQYF.

This CDR3 reads CASSSSGLPSGNTIYF. CDR3 sequence (DNA): TGCGCCAGCAGCTCTTCGGGCTTACCCTCTGGAAACACCATATATTTT. The chain joins TRBV5-1 to TRBJ1-3; D unclear. Trimming took off 3 bases at V and 0 bases at J, with 13 bases between the two ends. CDR3 length: 16 residues. Germline V gene sequence: CDR1 SGHRS, CDR2 YFSETQ.

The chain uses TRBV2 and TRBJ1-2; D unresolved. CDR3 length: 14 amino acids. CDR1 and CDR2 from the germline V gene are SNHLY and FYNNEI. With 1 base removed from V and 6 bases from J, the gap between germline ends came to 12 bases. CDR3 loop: CASSEGKGKNGYTF. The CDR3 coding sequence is TGTGCCAGCAGTGAAGGGAAGGGAAAAAATGGCTACACCTTC.

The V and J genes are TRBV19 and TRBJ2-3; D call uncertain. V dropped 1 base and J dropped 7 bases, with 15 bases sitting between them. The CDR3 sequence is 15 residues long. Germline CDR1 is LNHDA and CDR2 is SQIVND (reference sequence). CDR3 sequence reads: CASSIGRTATYTQYF. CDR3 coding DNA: TGTGCCAGTAGTATAGGTAGGACGGCCACGTATACGCAGTATTTT. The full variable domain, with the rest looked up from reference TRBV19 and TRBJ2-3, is DGGITQSPKYLFRKEGQNVTLSCEQNLNHDAMYWYRQDPGQGLRLIYYSQIVNDFQKGDIAEGYSVSREKKESFPLTVTSAQKNPTAFYLCASSIGRTATYTQYFGPGTRLTVL.

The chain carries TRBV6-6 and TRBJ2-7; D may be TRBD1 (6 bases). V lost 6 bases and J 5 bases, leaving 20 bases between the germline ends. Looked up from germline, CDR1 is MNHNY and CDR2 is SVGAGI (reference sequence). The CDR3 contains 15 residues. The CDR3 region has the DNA TGTGCCAGCAGACCCCCCACAGGGACGGCCAACGAGCAGTACTTC. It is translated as CASRPPTGTANEQYF.

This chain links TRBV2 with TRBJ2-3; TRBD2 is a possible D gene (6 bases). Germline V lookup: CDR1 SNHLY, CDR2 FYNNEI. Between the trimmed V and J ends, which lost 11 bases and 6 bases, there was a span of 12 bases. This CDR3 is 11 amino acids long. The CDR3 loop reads CAFLEGDTQYF. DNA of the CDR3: TGTGCCTTTTTGGAGGGGGATACGCAGTATTTT.

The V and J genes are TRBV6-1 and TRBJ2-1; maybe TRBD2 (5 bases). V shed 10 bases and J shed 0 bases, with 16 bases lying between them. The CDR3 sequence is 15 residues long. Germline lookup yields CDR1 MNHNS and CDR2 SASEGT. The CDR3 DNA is TGTGCCACCTGGAAAGGTGCGGGCTCCTACAATGAGCAGTTCTTC. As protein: CATWKGAGSYNEQFF.

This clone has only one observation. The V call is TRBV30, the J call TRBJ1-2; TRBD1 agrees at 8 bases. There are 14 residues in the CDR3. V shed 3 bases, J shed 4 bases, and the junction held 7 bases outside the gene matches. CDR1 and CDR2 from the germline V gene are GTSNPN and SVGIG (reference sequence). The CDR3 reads CAWRTRGQAYGYTF. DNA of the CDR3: TGTGCCTGGAGGACAAGGGGACAGGCCTATGGCTACACCTTC.

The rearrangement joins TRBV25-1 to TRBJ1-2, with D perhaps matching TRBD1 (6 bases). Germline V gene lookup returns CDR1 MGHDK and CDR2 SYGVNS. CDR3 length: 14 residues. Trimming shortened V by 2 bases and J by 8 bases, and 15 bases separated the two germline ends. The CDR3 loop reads CASSEVKAGVGYTF. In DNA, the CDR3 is TGTGCCAGCAGTGAAGTTAAGGCAGGGGTAGGCTACACCTTC.

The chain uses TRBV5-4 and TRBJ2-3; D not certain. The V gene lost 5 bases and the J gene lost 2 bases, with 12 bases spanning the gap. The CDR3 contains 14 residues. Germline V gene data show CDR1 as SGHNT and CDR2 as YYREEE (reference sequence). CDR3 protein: CASRPEMTTDTQYF. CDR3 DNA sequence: TGTGCCAGCAGGCCTGAGATGACCACAGATACGCAGTATTTT.

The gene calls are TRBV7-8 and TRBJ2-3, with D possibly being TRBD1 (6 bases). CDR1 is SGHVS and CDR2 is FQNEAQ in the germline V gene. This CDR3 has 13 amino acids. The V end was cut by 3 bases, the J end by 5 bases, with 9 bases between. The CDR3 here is CASSFTGKDTQYF. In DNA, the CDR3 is TGTGCCAGCAGCTTTACAGGGAAAGATACGCAGTATTTT.

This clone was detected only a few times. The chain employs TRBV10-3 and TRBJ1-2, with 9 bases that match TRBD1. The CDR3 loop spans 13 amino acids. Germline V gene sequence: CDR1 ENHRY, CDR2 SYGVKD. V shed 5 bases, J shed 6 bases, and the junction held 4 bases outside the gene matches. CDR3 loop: CAISTGGGNGYTF. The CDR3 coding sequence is TGTGCCATCAGTACAGGGGGCGGTAATGGCTACACCTTC.

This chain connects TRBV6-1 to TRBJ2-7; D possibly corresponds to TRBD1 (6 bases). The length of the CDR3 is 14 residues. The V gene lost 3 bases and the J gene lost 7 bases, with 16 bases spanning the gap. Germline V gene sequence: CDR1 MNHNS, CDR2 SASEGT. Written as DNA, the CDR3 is TGTGCCAGCAGTGACCACAGGGACGTGAGGGAGCAGTACTTC. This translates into CASSDHRDVREQYF.

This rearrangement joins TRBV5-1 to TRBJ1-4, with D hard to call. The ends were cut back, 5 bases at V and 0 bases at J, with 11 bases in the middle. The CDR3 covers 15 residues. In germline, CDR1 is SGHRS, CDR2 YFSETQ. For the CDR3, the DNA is TGCGCCAGCAGGTTCGAAGCGGCAACTAATGAAAAACTGTTTTTT. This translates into CASRFEAATNEKLFF.

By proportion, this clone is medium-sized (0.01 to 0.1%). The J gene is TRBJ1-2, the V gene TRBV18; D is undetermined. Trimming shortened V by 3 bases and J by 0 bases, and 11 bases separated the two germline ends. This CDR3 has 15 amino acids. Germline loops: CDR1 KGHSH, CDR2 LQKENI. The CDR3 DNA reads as TGTGCCAGCTCACCTTTGGACGGTTCTAACTATGGCTACACCTTC. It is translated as CASSPLDGSNYGYTF.

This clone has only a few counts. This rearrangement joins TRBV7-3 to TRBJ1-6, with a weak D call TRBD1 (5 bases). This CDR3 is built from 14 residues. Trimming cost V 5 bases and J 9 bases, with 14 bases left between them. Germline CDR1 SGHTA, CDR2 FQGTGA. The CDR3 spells CASSPTGARSPLHF. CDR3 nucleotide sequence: TGTGCCAGCAGCCCGACCGGGGCACGTTCACCCCTCCACTTT. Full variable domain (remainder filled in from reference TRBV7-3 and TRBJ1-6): GAGVSQTPSNKVTEKGKYVELRCDPISGHTALYWYRQSLGQGPEFLIYFQGTGAADDSGLPNDRFFAVRPEGSVSTLKIQRTERGDSAVYLCASSPTGARSPLHFGNGTRLTVT.

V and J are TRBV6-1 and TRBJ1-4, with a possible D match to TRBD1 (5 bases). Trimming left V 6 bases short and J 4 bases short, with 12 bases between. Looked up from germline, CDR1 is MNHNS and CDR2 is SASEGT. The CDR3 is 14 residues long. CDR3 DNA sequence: TGTGCCAGCAGAGAGACAGCCTATAATGAAAAACTGTTTTTT. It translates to CASRETAYNEKLFF.

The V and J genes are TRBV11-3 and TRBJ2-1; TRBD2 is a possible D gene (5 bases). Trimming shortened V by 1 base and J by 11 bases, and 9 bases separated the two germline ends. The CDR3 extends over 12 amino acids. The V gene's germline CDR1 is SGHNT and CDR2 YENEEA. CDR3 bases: TGTGCCAGCAGCTTAGGAGGGTTCAAGCAGTTCTTC. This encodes CASSLGGFKQFF.

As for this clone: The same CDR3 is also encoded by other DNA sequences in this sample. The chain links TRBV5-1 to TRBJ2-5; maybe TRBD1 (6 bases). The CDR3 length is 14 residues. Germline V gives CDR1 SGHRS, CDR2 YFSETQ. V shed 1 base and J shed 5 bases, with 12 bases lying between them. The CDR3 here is CASSLTGLGETQYF. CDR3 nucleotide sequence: TGCGCCAGCAGCTTGACAGGGTTAGGGGAGACCCAGTACTTC.

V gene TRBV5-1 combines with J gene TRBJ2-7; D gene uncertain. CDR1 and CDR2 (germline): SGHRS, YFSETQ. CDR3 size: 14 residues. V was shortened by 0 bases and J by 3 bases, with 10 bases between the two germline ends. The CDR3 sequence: CASSLGGLNYEQYF. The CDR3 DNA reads TGCGCCAGCAGCTTGGGCGGCCTAAACTACGAGCAGTACTTC.

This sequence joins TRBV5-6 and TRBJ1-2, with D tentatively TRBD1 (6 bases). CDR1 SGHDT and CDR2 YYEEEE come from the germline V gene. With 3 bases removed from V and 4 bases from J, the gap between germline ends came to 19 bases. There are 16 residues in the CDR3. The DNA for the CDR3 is TGTGCCAGCAGCTACTACGGGGACACCGGGGGCTATGGCTACACCTTC. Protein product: CASSYYGDTGGYGYTF.

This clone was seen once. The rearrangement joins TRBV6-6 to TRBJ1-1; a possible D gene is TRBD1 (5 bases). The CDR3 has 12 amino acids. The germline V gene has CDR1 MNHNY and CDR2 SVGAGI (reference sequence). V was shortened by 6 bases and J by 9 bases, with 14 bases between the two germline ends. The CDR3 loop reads CASRPGTFQAFF. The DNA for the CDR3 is TGTGCCAGCAGACCCGGGACCTTTCAAGCTTTCTTT.

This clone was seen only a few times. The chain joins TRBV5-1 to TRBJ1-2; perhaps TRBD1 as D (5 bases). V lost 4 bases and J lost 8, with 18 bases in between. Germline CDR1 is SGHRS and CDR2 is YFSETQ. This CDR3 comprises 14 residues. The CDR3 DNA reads TGCGCCAGCAGCGTAGAGGGGAGGGTCGGAGGCTACACCTTC. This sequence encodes CASSVEGRVGGYTF.

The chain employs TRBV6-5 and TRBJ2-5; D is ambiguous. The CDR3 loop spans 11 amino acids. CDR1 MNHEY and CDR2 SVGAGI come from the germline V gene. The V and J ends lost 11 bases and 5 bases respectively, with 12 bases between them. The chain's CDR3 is CASVGVETQYF. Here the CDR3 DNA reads TGTGCCTCCGTGGGCGTCGAGACCCAGTACTTC.

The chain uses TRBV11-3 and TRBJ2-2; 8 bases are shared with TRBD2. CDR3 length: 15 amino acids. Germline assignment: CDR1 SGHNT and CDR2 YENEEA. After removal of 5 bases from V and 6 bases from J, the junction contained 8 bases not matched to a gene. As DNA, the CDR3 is TGTGCCAGCAGCGCCCGGGGGGGACGCGCCGGGGAGCTGTTTTTT. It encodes CASSARGGRAGELFF.

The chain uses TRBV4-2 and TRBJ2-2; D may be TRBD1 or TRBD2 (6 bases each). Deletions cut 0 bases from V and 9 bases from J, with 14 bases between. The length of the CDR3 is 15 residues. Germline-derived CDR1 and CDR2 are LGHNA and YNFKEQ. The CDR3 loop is CASSQDMGGSRELFF. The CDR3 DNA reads TGTGCCAGCAGCCAAGATATGGGGGGCAGCCGGGAGCTGTTTTTT.

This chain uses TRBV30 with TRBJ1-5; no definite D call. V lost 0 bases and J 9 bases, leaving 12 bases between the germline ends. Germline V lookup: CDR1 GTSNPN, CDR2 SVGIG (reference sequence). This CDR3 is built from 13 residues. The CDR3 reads CAWSVSGMRPQHF. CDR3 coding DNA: TGTGCCTGGAGTGTTTCCGGCATGAGGCCCCAGCATTTT.